Shown below are 20 T cell receptor beta chains from a single sample sequenced in a study of T-cell reconstitution after alpha-beta-depleted transplantation in children. It was with unique molecular identifiers that the TCRbeta library was prepared. TCRdb passed the PCR reads through MiXCR, listing each CDR3 protein once. The sample lists 500,000 to 750,000 distinct CDR3 sequences, approximately 13% occurring once. The material was PBMCs, mostly from graft donor cells, obtained 360 days after TCRalphabeta/CD19-depleted stem cell transplant. The receptors originated from a male patient between 10 and 17 years old who had a stem cell transplant for acute myeloid leukemia, so the T cells may come from the graft donor.

This clonotype was seen at least ten times. V is TRBV7-9 and J is TRBJ1-1, with a possible D match to TRBD1 (6 bases). Trimming left V 2 bases short and J 0 bases short, with 22 bases between. Germline V lookup: CDR1 SEHNR, CDR2 FQNEAQ (reference sequence). The CDR3 totals 19 residues. The CDR3 DNA sequence: TGTGCCAGCAGCTTAAAAGCCCCAGGACAGTCCTCTATGAACACTGAAGCTTTCTTT. As protein: CASSLKAPGQSSMNTEAFF. Together with reference TRBV7-9 and TRBJ1-1, the CDR3 gives the full variable domain: DTGVSQNPRHKITKRGQNVTFRCDPISEHNRLYWYRQTLGQGPEFLTYFQNEAQLEKSRLLSDRFSAERPKGSFSTLEIQRTEQGDSAMYLCASSLKAPGQSSMNTEAFFGQGTRLTVV.

The chain has TRBV6-5 and TRBJ2-5, with D hard to call. Germline-derived CDR1 and CDR2 are MNHEY and SVGAGI. There are 15 residues in the CDR3. V shed 0 bases and J shed 2 bases, with 10 bases lying between them. CDR3 loop: CASSYSETRQETQYF. The CDR3 DNA is TGTGCCAGCAGTTACTCCGAGACTCGGCAAGAGACCCAGTACTTC.

The rearrangement joins TRBV12-3 or TRBV12-4 to TRBJ1-2, with D maybe TRBD1 (5 bases). The CDR3 is made up of 14 amino acids. Trimming pared 3 bases from V and 2 bases from J, leaving 10 bases between. The CDR3 DNA follows: TGTGCCAGCAGTTTTGAGGGGACGAACTATGGCTACACCTTC. It yields the protein CASSFEGTNYGYTF.

This clonotype was seen a handful of times. The chain links TRBV28 to TRBJ2-1; TRBD1 agrees at 7 bases. The CDR3 runs 17 residues. In germline, CDR1 is MDHEN, CDR2 SYDVKM. V shed 6 bases, J shed 3 bases, and the junction held 14 bases outside the gene matches. For the CDR3, the DNA is TGTGCCAGCAGCCGTACAGGGGTGGCGGCAGGCTACAATGAGCAGTTCTTC. This encodes CASSRTGVAAGYNEQFF.

The V gene is TRBV4-2, the J gene TRBJ2-5; TRBD2 matches 10 bases. The CDR3 totals 16 residues. CDR1 and CDR2 (germline): LGHNA, YNFKEQ. V lost 4 bases to trimming and J lost 3 bases; unmatched junction nucleotides: 8. The CDR3 sequence is CASSPLALAGEETQYF. CDR3 DNA: TGTGCCAGCAGCCCCCTGGCTCTAGCGGGAGAAGAGACCCAGTACTTC.

J is TRBJ2-3 and V is TRBV5-1; 11 bases agree with TRBD2. This CDR3 region has 15 residues. Germline V gives CDR1 SGHRS, CDR2 YFSETQ. Trimming removed 5 bases from V and 2 bases from J; junction bases left unmatched: 4. The CDR3 nucleotides read TGCGCCAGCAGTAATAGCGGGAGGGCCACAGATACGCAGTATTTT. Protein: CASSNSGRATDTQYF.

The genes are TRBV29-1 and TRBJ2-7; TRBD1 agrees at 11 bases. Trimming at V came to 4 bases and at J to 2 bases, leaving 4 bases not matched to a gene. Germline values: CDR1 SQVTM, CDR2 ANQGSEA. The CDR3 runs 14 residues. Here the CDR3 reads CSVGGQGGTYEQYF. CDR3 coding DNA: TGCAGCGTTGGGGGACAGGGGGGAACCTACGAGCAGTACTTC.

This clonotype was recorded many times. The chain has TRBV4-2 and TRBJ1-2; D is undetermined. V shed 1 base and J shed 2 bases, with 11 bases lying between them. Germline CDR1 LGHNA, CDR2 YNFKEQ. This CDR3 has 15 amino acids. CDR3 sequence: CASSQASAGNYGYTF. DNA for the CDR3: TGTGCCAGCAGCCAAGCCTCCGCGGGGAACTATGGCTACACCTTC.

This clonotype was picked up many times. V is TRBV12-3 or TRBV12-4 and J is TRBJ2-2; TRBD2 matches 11 bases. J was trimmed by 3 bases and V by 8 bases; bases with no gene match: 5. CDR3 size: 15 residues. CDR3 in DNA: TGTGCCAGCGCCTTTAGCGGGAGGGACACCGGGGAGCTGTTTTTT. Translation: CASAFSGRDTGELFF.

This clonotype was seen many times. The chain uses TRBV7-2 and TRBJ2-7, with D perhaps TRBD2 (5 bases). This CDR3 region has 15 residues. Germline V gene lookup returns CDR1 SGHTA and CDR2 FQGNSA. V was shortened by 1 base and J by 0 bases, with 10 bases between the two germline ends. The CDR3 region has the DNA TGTGCCAGCAGCTTAGGGGGAGTTACCTCCTACGAGCAGTACTTC. Translated: CASSLGGVTSYEQYF.

This clonotype was detected a few times. This sequence joins TRBV14 and TRBJ2-4; D gene unclear. The CDR3 has 14 amino acids. The V gene's germline CDR1 is SGHDN and CDR2 FVKESK. V dropped 4 bases and J dropped 12 bases, with 19 bases sitting between them. Here the CDR3 reads CASSLTDGPSRQYF. The CDR3 DNA follows: TGTGCCAGCAGCCTAACGGACGGCCCTTCCCGTCAGTACTTC.

This rearrangement joins TRBV9 to TRBJ2-1, with a tentative D call TRBD2 (5 bases). Trimming left V 6 bases short and J 3 bases short, with 13 bases between. The CDR3 has 14 residues. The germline CDR1 and CDR2 sequences are SGDLS and YYNGEE. The CDR3 here is CASTRVVGYNEQFF. As DNA, the CDR3 is TGTGCCAGCACGCGGGTTGTGGGCTACAATGAGCAGTTCTTC.

This clonotype was counted at least ten times. CDR3 sequence reads: CASSPTSSGTGGRNTEAFF. Here the CDR3 DNA reads TGTGCCAGCAGTCCAACCTCTTCCGGGACAGGGGGCCGGAACACTGAAGCTTTCTTT. The chain carries TRBV27 and TRBJ1-1, with 12 bases that match TRBD1. The ends lost 5 bases at V and 1 base at J; junction bases unmatched: 14. The CDR3 spans 19 residues. CDR1 is MNHEY, CDR2 SMNVEV, per germline (reference sequence).

This clonotype appeared a few times. This chain links TRBV7-3 with TRBJ2-3, with D maybe TRBD2 (5 bases). Per the germline V gene, CDR1 is SGHTA and CDR2 is FQGTGA. The CDR3 runs to 15 residues. Trimming took off 2 bases at V and 2 bases at J, with 11 bases between the two ends. In DNA, the CDR3 is TGTGCCAGCAGCTTACCCGGACTGCCCACAGATACGCAGTATTTT. Residues: CASSLPGLPTDTQYF. Filled out from reference TRBV7-3 and TRBJ2-3, the complete variable domain reads GAGVSQTPSNKVTEKGKYVELRCDPISGHTALYWYRQSLGQGPEFLIYFQGTGAADDSGLPNDRFFAVRPEGSVSTLKIQRTERGDSAVYLCASSLPGLPTDTQYFGPGTRLTVL.

The rearrangement joins TRBV12-5 to TRBJ2-1, with 7 bases fitting TRBD2. The germline CDR1 and CDR2 sequences are LGHNT and FRNRAP. With 6 bases clipped from V and 8 bases from J, the junction kept 10 bases outside the gene matches. This CDR3 has 14 amino acids. In DNA, the CDR3 is TGTGCTAGTGGACCGGGACTAACACCCCATGAGCAGTTCTTC. Residues: CASGPGLTPHEQFF.

This clonotype was found a few times. The chain is built from TRBV7-9 and TRBJ2-5, with D uncertain. The CDR3 runs to 13 residues. V lost 3 bases to trimming and J lost 4 bases, with 9 bases between them. The V gene's germline CDR1 is SEHNR and CDR2 FQNEAQ (reference sequence). The CDR3 nucleotides read TGTGCCAGCAGCTTCACGGTGGCAGAGACCCAGTACTTC. Its protein product is CASSFTVAETQYF. Full variable domain (outside the CDR3, taken from reference TRBV7-9 and TRBJ2-5): DTGVSQNPRHKITKRGQNVTFRCDPISEHNRLYWYRQTLGQGPEFLTYFQNEAQLEKSRLLSDRFSAERPKGSFSTLEIQRTEQGDSAMYLCASSFTVAETQYFGPGTRLLVL.

This clonotype has at least ten counts. The CDR3 loop is CASSVGGVAGGFYEQYF. CDR3 nucleotide sequence: TGTGCCAGCAGTGTTGGAGGAGTAGCGGGAGGGTTTTACGAGCAGTACTTC. The J gene is TRBJ2-7, the V gene TRBV25-1; 11 bases map to TRBD2. J was trimmed by 4 bases and V by 4 bases; bases with no gene match: 12. CDR1 and CDR2 from the germline V gene are MGHDK and SYGVNS. This CDR3 has 17 residues.

This clonotype has more than one count but fewer than ten. The chain couples TRBV7-2 to TRBJ1-5; D is uncertain. The V end was cut by 4 bases, the J end by 7 bases, with 17 bases between. Germline V CDR1 and CDR2: SGHTA, FQGNSA. The CDR3 has 15 amino acids. CDR3 in amino acids: CASSWVTGGGQPQHF. The CDR3 DNA sequence: TGTGCCAGCAGCTGGGTGACGGGAGGAGGACAGCCCCAGCATTTT.

This clonotype was seen many times. The CDR3 region is CASSLFQGISGELFF. The CDR3 DNA follows: TGCGCCAGCAGCTTGTTCCAGGGTATCTCCGGGGAGCTGTTTTTT. J is TRBJ2-2 and V is TRBV5-1; weak D call: TRBD1 (5 bases). The V and J ends lost 1 base and 6 bases respectively, with 13 bases between them. Germline CDR1 reads SGHRS; CDR2 reads YFSETQ. The CDR3 covers 15 residues.

This clonotype has ten or more counts. CDR3 loop: CASSQDGGPLRAKNIQYF. In nucleotides, the CDR3 is TGTGCCAGCAGCCAAGATGGGGGACCCCTTAGGGCCAAAAACATTCAGTACTTC. V usage is TRBV3-1 and J usage is TRBJ2-4; D assignment may be TRBD1 or TRBD2 (5 bases each). The germline V gene has CDR1 LGHDT and CDR2 YNNKEL (reference sequence). Trimming shortened V by 0 bases and J by 1 base, and 16 bases separated the two germline ends. The CDR3 consists of 18 residues.